This TCR beta chain emerged from a study of molecular identifiers for immune sequencing clone quantification. TCRdb redid the calling of the PCR reads with MiXCR, one entry per CDR3 protein. The table includes over 550,000 distinct CDR3 sequences, about 25% detected once. This clonotype has a handful of counts. From germline, CDR1 is LGHNA and CDR2 YNFKEQ. Trimming took 0 bases from V and 5 from J, leaving 8 bases between them. The CDR3 sequence is 14 residues long. This receptor was taken from a human donor in good health. Some libraries in this study had Jurkat cell RNA spiked in. The V call is TRBV4-2, the J call TRBJ1-5; D call uncertain. The sequenced sample consisted of naive CD8+ T cells from blood, with Jurkat cell RNA spiked in. Subset described: FACS-sorted CD8+CD4-CCR7+CD45RA+ naive T cells. CDR3 DNA sequence: TGTGCCAGCAGCCAAGAGTCGGGATATCAGCCCCAGCATTTT. Encoded protein: CASSQESGYQPQHF.